The clone carrying this T cell receptor (beta chain) appeared many times. Its antigen remains unknown. With template switching, a universal primer site was added, and the cDNA carried unique molecular identifiers. MiXCR, run by TCRdb on the 5' RACE reads, gives a single entry per CDR3 protein. The sample lists 250,000 to 350,000 distinct CDR3 sequences; 8.5% to 9.5% were seen once. Germline lookup yields CDR1 MNHEY and CDR2 SVGAGI. The V end was cut by 0 bases, the J end by 7 bases, with 19 bases between. The CDR3 runs to 17 residues. This specimen belongs to a study of identical twins. Study-level points and caveats: Insertions were fewer in abundant cord blood beta clonotypes, whereas memory repertoires showed none of this pattern. Twin pairs had excess sharing that was weaker in beta out-of-frame sequences.

The sample also formed part of further work on yellow fever vaccine responses in identical twins.

This chain joins TRBV6-5 and TRBJ2-1; D remains ambiguous. This clonotype was obtained from a woman aged 18-29 years in good health. The sequenced material came from CD8+ T cells sorted from blood. This chain's CDR3 is CASSYSKWVGYENEQFF. The CDR3 DNA is TGTGCCAGCAGTTACTCGAAATGGGTAGGCTATGAAAATGAGCAGTTCTTC.